These T cell receptor beta chains were read from a single sample in a study of cytomegalovirus exposure and HLA in healthy donors. Profiled with immunoSEQ multiplex PCR; TCRdb holds only in-frame clones, not every one. The table has 70,000 to 95,000 clones, about 76% seen once. The material sequenced was PBMCs. The receptors stem from a man aged 25-45 years in good health and CMV-seropositive. CDR3s include the opening cysteine and the closing phenylalanine or tryptophan. A D gene is named only where the DNA matches it firmly. Rows may omit the clone size; those that give it use once, few, many or a size class.

J gene | D gene | V gene | clone size | CDR3 length | CDR3 DNA | CDR3 protein
TRBJ2-2 | . | TRBV5-1 | . | 15 | TGCGCCAGCAGCCAGGGGACGGCCGACACCGGGGAGCTGTTTTTT | CASSQGTADTGELFF
TRBJ1-4 | . | TRBV6-5 | few | 14 | TGTGCCAGCAGTTACCAGAAGGGGAATGAAAAACTGTTTTTT | CASSYQKGNEKLFF
TRBJ2-1 | TRBD2 | TRBV5-1 | . | 14 | TGCGCCAGCACCCCCGGGACTAGCTACAATGAGCAGTTCTTC | CASTPGTSYNEQFF
TRBJ1-2 | TRBD1 | TRBV5-4 | once | 14 | TGTGCCAGCAGCTTGGAGGACAGGGGCTATGGCTACACCTTC | CASSLEDRGYGYTF
TRBJ1-3 | . | TRBV2 | . | 16 | TGTGCCAGCAGCGAAATAATTCAGGGCTCTGGAAACACCATATATTTT | CASSEIIQGSGNTIYF
TRBJ2-1 | TRBD2 | TRBV7-9 | . | 15 | TGTGCCAGCAGCTTATTCGAGCGGGGGGGTGGTGAGCAGTTCTTC | CASSLFERGGGEQFF
TRBJ2-7 | . | TRBV5-5 | once | 15 | TGTGCCAGCAGCCCTGGTTTTGGGCCGAGGGACGAGCAGTACTTC | CASSPGFGPRDEQYF
TRBJ2-2 | TRBD1 | TRBV2 | . | 17 | TGTGCCAGCAGCAGGGACAGGGGCCTGGGGTACACCGGGGAGCTGTTTTTT | CASSRDRGLGYTGELFF
TRBJ1-5 | . | TRBV7-9 | . | 17 | TGTTCCAGCAGCACGGGGACGTTATCAGGGGCGATTCAGCCCCAGCATTTT | CSSSTGTLSGAIQPQHF
TRBJ2-7 | TRBD1 | TRBV9 | . | 14 | TGTGCCAGCAGCGTAGATACAGGGGGCTACGAGCAGTACTTC | CASSVDTGGYEQYF
TRBJ2-3 | . | TRBV10-3 | . | 17 | TGTGCCATCAGTGATCCCCGCGCGAGAACGAAAACGATTACGCAGTATTTT | CAISDPRARTKTITQYF
TRBJ2-3 | . | TRBV5-1 | . | 15 | TGCGCCAGCAGCTTGGAAGGGTTGCAGGGGGATACGCAGTATTTT | CASSLEGLQGDTQYF
TRBJ1-1 | TRBD1 | TRBV28 | . | 15 | TGTGCCAGCAGTTTACCCGGGACAGAGAACACTGAAGCTTTCTTT | CASSLPGTENTEAFF
TRBJ1-1 | . | TRBV11-2 | . | 18 | TGTGCCAGCAGCCGGGGTATGGGGCCGCGGGGAGGGGACACTGAAGCTTTCTTT | CASSRGMGPRGGDTEAFF
TRBJ1-4 | . | TRBV2 | . | 14 | TGTGCCAACATGGTTGGGTTAGGAGGTGAAAAACTGTTTTTT | CANMVGLGGEKLFF
TRBJ1-1 | . | TRBV7-9 | . | 13 | TGTGCCAGCACCGGACAGATGAACACTGAAGCTTTCTTT | CASTGQMNTEAFF
TRBJ2-1 | TRBD2 | TRBV5-1 | few | 16 | TGCGCCAGCAGATGGACGACTAGCGGGGCCTACAATGAGCAGTTCTTC | CASRWTTSGAYNEQFF
TRBJ1-5 | TRBD1 | TRBV19 | few | 14 | TGTGCCACCGCCGGGACAGGGAACAGTCAGCCCCAGCATTTT | CATAGTGNSQPQHF
TRBJ1-1 | TRBD1 | TRBV4-2 | . | 16 | TGTGCCAGCAGCCACGCCGGGACAGCGCGAGGAACTGAAGCTTTCTTT | CASSHAGTARGTEAFF
TRBJ1-3 | . | TRBV5-4 | few | 12 | TGTGCCAGCGTAGACTCGAGAAACACCATATATTTT | CASVDSRNTIYF
TRBJ2-3 | TRBD1 | TRBV7-9 | . | 15 | TGTGCCAGCAGCTTAGGACAGGGTTTCACAGATACGCAGTATTTT | CASSLGQGFTDTQYF
TRBJ2-1 | TRBD1 | TRBV7-9 | . | 14 | TGTGCCAGCAGCTTAATTACAGGGGTTTATGAGCAGTTCTTC | CASSLITGVYEQFF
TRBJ2-7 | . | TRBV6-1 | . | 14 | TGTGCCAGCAGTGATATATCCTCCTACTACGAGCAGTACTTC | CASSDISSYYEQYF
TRBJ2-1 | TRBD1 | TRBV5-8 | . | 16 | TGTGCCAGCAGCTTGGACAGGGGGTTCGGCTACAATGAGCAGTTCTTC | CASSLDRGFGYNEQFF
TRBJ2-2 | TRBD1 | TRBV9 | . | 15 | TGTGCCAGCAGCACCGACAGGGGGCGCACCGGGGAGCTGTTTTTT | CASSTDRGRTGELFF
TRBJ2-5 | TRBD1 | TRBV27 | . | 14 | TGTGCCAGCAACCTGACAGGGGTTGAGGAGACCCAGTACTTC | CASNLTGVEETQYF
TRBJ2-1 | . | TRBV7-9 | few | 12 | TGTGCCAGCAGCATGAGAGACAATGAGCAGTTCTTC | CASSMRDNEQFF
TRBJ2-5 | TRBD1 | TRBV5-1 | . | 14 | TGCGCCAGCAGCACCAGACAGGGCGGAGAGACCCAGTACTTC | CASSTRQGGETQYF
TRBJ2-1 | . | TRBV11-2 | . | 16 | TGTGCCAGCAGCTTAGGCCGGGGGAGCTCCTACAATGAGCAGTTCTTC | CASSLGRGSSYNEQFF
TRBJ2-5 | . | TRBV6-5 | . | 14 | TGTGCCAGCAGCACGGGACTTCACCAAGAGACCCAGTACTTC | CASSTGLHQETQYF
TRBJ1-3 | TRBD1 | TRBV7-9 | once | 18 | TGTGCCAGCAGCCCACGATCCGGGACAGAGACCTCTGGAAACACCATATATTTT | CASSPRSGTETSGNTIYF
TRBJ2-7 | . | TRBV6-6 | few | 13 | TGTGCCAGCAGTACAGGGTTTTCCTACGAGCAGTACTTC | CASSTGFSYEQYF
TRBJ2-1 | . | TRBV5-6 | . | 13 | TGTGCCAGCAGCTTTCTTCCAGGGAATGAGCAGTTCTTC | CASSFLPGNEQFF
TRBJ2-5 | . | TRBV19 | . | 15 | TGTGCCAGTAGTATAGATCGTAGGGGCCAAGAGACCCAGTACTTC | CASSIDRRGQETQYF
TRBJ2-3 | . | TRBV9 | . | 14 | TGTGCCAGCAGCCCCAGACAAGGGAGTGATACGCAGTATTTT | CASSPRQGSDTQYF
TRBJ2-3 | TRBD1 | TRBV19 | . | 17 | TGTGCCAGTAGACTTTATCCCGGGACAGACCCCACAGATACGCAGTATTTT | CASRLYPGTDPTDTQYF
TRBJ1-5 | . | TRBV18 | . | 16 | TGTGCCAGCTCCCCGGCGGTAGTTCATAGCAATCAGCCCCAGCATTTT | CASSPAVVHSNQPQHF
TRBJ1-4 | TRBD1 | TRBV30 | . | 17 | TGTGCCTGTTACCCTCTAAAACCGGGACAGATAAATGAAAAACTGTTTTTT | CACYPLKPGQINEKLFF
TRBJ2-2 | TRBD1 | TRBV12-5 | . | 14 | TGTGCTAGTGGTGGACAGGGAAACACCGGGGAGCTGTTTTTT | CASGGQGNTGELFF
TRBJ2-5 | TRBD2 | TRBV10-2 | . | 13 | TGCGCCAGTCTAGCGGGGGGCTGGGAGACCCAGTACTTC | CASLAGGWETQYF
TRBJ2-7 | TRBD1 | TRBV7-9 | . | 16 | TGTGCCAGCAGCTTAGGTGGGACAGCCTCGATGTTTGAGCAGTACTTC | CASSLGGTASMFEQYF
TRBJ2-2 | . | TRBV5-1 | few | 15 | TGCGCCAGCAGCTTGGGGGAGTCGGACACCGGGGAGCTGTTTTTT | CASSLGESDTGELFF
TRBJ2-7 | . | TRBV19 | . | 15 | TGTGCCAGTAGTGACCGCCCAGGGATAGGGTACGAGCAGTACTTC | CASSDRPGIGYEQYF
TRBJ1-1 | . | TRBV27 | . | 13 | TGTGCCAGCAGTGTCCGGGGGTACACTGAAGCTTTCTTT | CASSVRGYTEAFF
TRBJ1-6 | . | TRBV19 | . | 13 | TGTGCCAGTAGTCTGAGCGACAATTCACCCCTCCACTTT | CASSLSDNSPLHF
TRBJ2-7 | . | TRBV6-5 | . | 15 | TGTGCCAGCAGAACACGCAATCAGGGTTCCTACGAGCAGTACTTC | CASRTRNQGSYEQYF
TRBJ2-3 | . | TRBV15 | once | 16 | TGTGCCACCAGCAGAGATGCCGGGGCCTACGGGGGTACGCAGTATTTT | CATSRDAGAYGGTQYF
TRBJ2-7 | TRBD1 | TRBV7-9 | . | 13 | TGTGCCAGCAGCCCAGGGGGCGCCTACGAGCAGTACTTC | CASSPGGAYEQYF
TRBJ2-3 | . | TRBV19 | . | 15 | TGTGCCAGTAGTAGGGCAGGGTATAGCACAGATACGCAGTATTTT | CASSRAGYSTDTQYF
TRBJ1-5 | . | TRBV7-8 | . | 18 | TGTGCCAGCAGCTTAGTGGGTGGGGCCGCCTCGGGCAATCAGCCCCAGCATTTT | CASSLVGGAASGNQPQHF
TRBJ1-6 | . | TRBV18 | . | 14 | TGTGCCAGCTCATCCCAGGGAAATTGGTTCACCCTCCACTTT | CASSSQGNWFTLHF
TRBJ1-1 | TRBD1 | TRBV6-1 | . | 15 | TGTGCCAGCAGTGATTGGACAGGGGGGAACACTGAAGCTTTCTTT | CASSDWTGGNTEAFF
TRBJ1-2 | . | TRBV6-5 | . | 15 | TGTGCCAGCAGTTACTCGCCCGGACAGAACTATGGCTACACCTTC | CASSYSPGQNYGYTF
TRBJ1-3 | . | TRBV5-1 | few | 16 | TGCGCCAGCAGCACTTCCGGGACTGCCGCTGGAAACACCATATATTTT | CASSTSGTAAGNTIYF
TRBJ1-6 | . | TRBV5-4 | . | 15 | TGTGCCAGCAGCTTGGAACAGGCCGGTCATTCACCCCTCCACTTT | CASSLEQAGHSPLHF
TRBJ2-6 | . | TRBV10-3 | . | 17 | TGTGCCATCAGCACAGGAGTCCTCAGTTCTGGGGCCAACGTCCTGACTTTC | CAISTGVLSSGANVLTF
TRBJ1-1 | . | TRBV10-3 | . | 12 | TGTGCCACCCAGCGAGGGAACACTGAAGCTTTCTTT | CATQRGNTEAFF
TRBJ2-2 | . | TRBV9 | . | 14 | TGTGCCAGCAGCGTAGGTCAGAGGGCCGGGGAGCTGTTTTTT | CASSVGQRAGELFF
TRBJ2-2 | . | TRBV7-3 | . | 13 | TGTGCCAGCAGCTTCGTGGGGGGCGGGGAGCTGTTTTTT | CASSFVGGGELFF